The next 24 T cell receptor beta chains were all read from a single sample in a study of multiple sclerosis patients with progressive multifocal leukoencephalopathy. Libraries were prepared by immunoSEQ multiplex PCR; TCRdb keeps only in-frame clonotypes and omits some of them. The table has about 30,000 clones, 80% to 95% seen once. Time point given: before natalizumab initiation. The sequenced sample consisted of PBMCs. These receptors all stem from a man aged 25 to 40 with multiple sclerosis.

Of note for this clone: The germline gene is not matched at one end of the junction; a read error may be the cause. The V gene is TRBV11-2, the J gene TRBJ2-1; 11 nucleotides align to TRBD2. Germline assignment: CDR1 SGHAT and CDR2 FQNNGV. This CDR3 is built from 15 residues. CDR3 sequence reads: CASNLAGGLYNEQFF. The CDR3 DNA is TGTGCCAGCAACTTAGCGGGAGGGCTCTACAATGAGCAGTTCTTC.

This clone has only one observation. The rearrangement joins TRBV4-3 to TRBJ2-7; D is undetermined. The CDR3 extends over 13 amino acids. The V gene's germline CDR1 is LGHNA and CDR2 YSLEER. V dropped 0 bases and J dropped 0 bases, with 3 bases sitting between them. CDR3 DNA: TGCGCCAGCAGCCAAGAAGGCTCCTACGAGCAGTACTTC. It codes for CASSQEGSYEQYF.

The V call is TRBV5-1, the J call TRBJ1-4; possible D gene TRBD1, 5 bases. Per germline, CDR1 SGHRS and CDR2 YFSETQ. The CDR3 length is 15 residues. The germline V and J ends were trimmed by 2 bases and 7 bases, with 15 bases remaining between them. This chain's CDR3 is CASSFRQSMGEKLFF. The CDR3 coding sequence is TGCGCCAGCAGCTTCAGACAGAGTATGGGTGAAAAACTGTTTTTT.

This clone was seen a single time. The chain uses TRBV6-5 and TRBJ1-1, with D hard to call. This CDR3 is built from 13 residues. V lost 5 bases and J lost 11, with 18 bases in between. CDR1 and CDR2 from the germline V gene are MNHEY and SVGAGI. CDR3 coding DNA: TGTGCCAGCAGTCAAACGTCTAAGGACGGGGCTTTCTTT. Its translation: CASSQTSKDGAFF.

This clone was seen just once. The J gene is TRBJ2-1, the V gene TRBV13; D not certain. V dropped 5 bases and J dropped 8 bases, with 19 bases sitting between them. Germline V CDR1 and CDR2: PRHDT, FYEKMQ (reference sequence). This CDR3 contains 15 residues. In DNA, the CDR3 is TGTGCCAGCAGCCTTAGGCCGGTTAGAATCTATGAGCAGTTCTTC. This translates into CASSLRPVRIYEQFF.

This clone was seen just once. This chain links TRBV4-2 with TRBJ2-1; the D gene is possibly TRBD2 (5 bases). Germline CDR1 LGHNA, CDR2 YNFKEQ. This CDR3 contains 14 residues. V was trimmed by 5 bases and J by 9 bases, leaving 17 bases between them. The CDR3 DNA sequence: TGTGCCAGCAGCGTCCTGGCCGAGGGCGGTGAGCAGTTCTTC. Translated, it gives CASSVLAEGGEQFF.

J is TRBJ1-2 and V is TRBV28; no firm D call. The CDR3 runs to 13 residues. Trimming took 2 bases from V and 4 from J, leaving 8 bases between them. From germline, CDR1 is MDHEN and CDR2 SYDVKM. As DNA, the CDR3 is TGTGCCAGCAGTTTAGACAACGGCTATGGCTACACCTTC. It codes for CASSLDNGYGYTF.

The chain employs TRBV5-4 and TRBJ2-7, with TRBD1 matching over 7 bases. This CDR3 is built from 13 residues. Germline CDR1 and CDR2: SGHNT and YYREEE (reference sequence). The trim removed 4 bases at V and 6 bases at J, leaving 7 bases unmatched. The DNA of the CDR3 is TGTGCCAGCAGCGATGGACAGGCGGGCGAGCAGTACTTC. Its protein product is CASSDGQAGEQYF.

The chain has TRBV2 and TRBJ2-4, with unresolved D. Trimming pared 4 bases from V and 6 bases from J, leaving 13 bases between. Germline V gene sequence: CDR1 SNHLY, CDR2 FYNNEI. This CDR3 is 14 amino acids long. The chain's CDR3 is CASSGVATINIQYF. The CDR3 DNA sequence: TGTGCCAGCAGTGGGGTTGCTACGATAAACATTCAGTACTTC. Full variable domain (missing parts from reference TRBV2 and TRBJ2-4): EPEVTQTPSHQVTQMGQEVILRCVPISNHLYFYWYRQILGQKVEFLVSFYNNEISEKSEIFDDQFSVERPDGSNFTLKIRSTKLEDSAMYFCASSGVATINIQYFGAGTRLSVL.

In nucleotides, the CDR3 is TGTGCCAGTAGTATACAGGATAACACTGAAGCTTTCTTT. It encodes CASSIQDNTEAFF. The chain has TRBV19 and TRBJ1-1; D remains unclear. Looked up from germline, CDR1 is LNHDA and CDR2 is SQIVND (reference sequence). This CDR3 has 13 amino acids. V lost 2 bases and J 2 bases, leaving 6 bases between the germline ends.

Note on this clone: Its ends do not fully match the called genes, so a read error is possible. The rearrangement joins TRBV4-2 to TRBJ1-6; the match to TRBD1 covers 8 bases. CDR3 length: 14 amino acids. Looked up from germline, CDR1 is LGHNA and CDR2 is YNFKEQ. The CDR3 loop reads CASSRTGWNSHLHF. The CDR3 bases are TGTGCCAGCAGTCGGACAGGGTGGAATTCACACCTCCACTTT.

The chain uses TRBV5-6 and TRBJ2-7; D might be TRBD1 or TRBD2, each matching 5 bases. The CDR3 runs 16 residues. V dropped 2 bases and J dropped 0 bases, with 15 bases sitting between them. The germline gives CDR1 SGHDT, CDR2 YYEEEE. In DNA form, the CDR3 reads TGTGCCAGCAGCTTAACCGGGACCCGGAGCTCCTACGAGCAGTACGTC. Translation: CASSLTGTRSSYEQYV.

The V and J genes are TRBV11-1 and TRBJ2-4; D unclear. Germline CDR1 and CDR2: SGHAT and FQDESV (reference sequence). The CDR3 length is 15 residues. Trimming removed 2 bases at V and 0 bases at J, with 8 bases between. The CDR3 sequence is CASSLRGVAKNIQYF. The CDR3 DNA follows: TGTGCCAGCAGCTTACGTGGGGTAGCCAAAAACATTCAGTACTTC.

This chain uses TRBV12-5 with TRBJ1-1, with D possibly TRBD1 on 6 matching bases. The CDR3 has 15 residues. The germline V gene has CDR1 LGHNT and CDR2 FRNRAP. V shed 2 bases and J shed 4 bases, with 14 bases lying between them. This CDR3 is CASGLPTGSGTEAFF. The CDR3 DNA reads TGTGCTAGTGGTTTGCCTACAGGGTCCGGCACTGAAGCTTTCTTT.

The chain is built from TRBV6-1 and TRBJ1-3, with TRBD1 matching over 7 bases. The junction had 4 bases not matched to a gene; V was cut back by 0 bases and J by 5 bases. Looked up from germline, CDR1 is MNHNS and CDR2 is SASEGT. The CDR3 spans 15 residues. This CDR3 reads CASSEARGGRNTIYF. CDR3 nucleotides: TGTGCCAGCAGTGAAGCACGAGGGGGCCGAAACACCATATATTTT.

The chain joins TRBV7-9 to TRBJ2-7; D tentatively fits TRBD1 or TRBD2 (5 bases each). Germline V gene sequence: CDR1 SEHNR, CDR2 FQNEAQ (reference sequence). The CDR3 is 13 amino acids. V lost 8 bases and J lost 1, with 12 bases in between. CDR3 sequence reads: CASGTGRSYEQYV. The CDR3 nucleotides read TGTGCCAGCGGGACCGGGCGGTCCTACGAGCAGTACGTC.

The rearrangement joins TRBV27 to TRBJ2-1, with D perhaps assigned TRBD1 or TRBD2 (5 bases each). The CDR3 consists of 14 residues. Trimming stripped 2 bases from V and 9 bases from J, with 14 bases between. CDR1 and CDR2 (germline): MNHEY, SMNVEV (reference sequence). The CDR3 DNA reads as TGTGCCAGCAGTTTAGGGCGGGTGGGGCCTGAGCAGTTCTTC. It encodes CASSLGRVGPEQFF.

This clone was found once. The chain has TRBV4-3 and TRBJ1-6; D unclear. CDR1 and CDR2 (germline): LGHNA, YSLEER. V lost 1 base to trimming and J lost 6 bases, with 16 bases between them. CDR3 length: 17 residues. The CDR3 spells CASSQGGWGEGNSPLHF. CDR3 coding DNA: TGCGCCAGCAGCCAAGGCGGGTGGGGAGAGGGTAATTCACCCCTCCACTTT.

This sequence joins TRBV6-1 and TRBJ2-1, with 15 bases that match TRBD2. Germline lookup yields CDR1 MNHNS and CDR2 SASEGT. With 10 bases clipped from V and 7 bases from J, the junction kept 8 bases outside the gene matches. The CDR3 sequence is 15 residues long. CDR3 coding DNA: TGTGCCACCACCCGGACTAGCGGGAGGGTTAATGAGCAGTTCTTC. Translating it yields CATTRTSGRVNEQFF.

This clone was detected once. The chain combines TRBV27 with TRBJ2-3; perhaps TRBD1 as D (6 bases). Germline loops: CDR1 MNHEY, CDR2 SMNVEV (reference sequence). CDR3 size: 16 residues. Between the trimmed V and J ends, which lost 6 bases and 0 bases, there was a span of 16 bases. In nucleotides, the CDR3 is TGTGCCAGCAGATACAGGGTTTACCCTAGCACAGATACGCAGTATTTT. Protein sequence: CASRYRVYPSTDTQYF.

This clone has only a few counts. This chain links TRBV11-2 with TRBJ2-7; 8 bases agree with TRBD2. Germline V lookup: CDR1 SGHAT, CDR2 FQNNGV. The CDR3 spans 13 residues. J gave up 6 bases and V 5 bases, and 6 bases lay outside the gene matches. The CDR3: CASSPGGLAEQYF. CDR3 bases: TGTGCCAGCAGCCCCGGAGGACTAGCCGAGCAGTACTTC.

The chain couples TRBV18 to TRBJ1-4; D not certain. CDR3 length: 17 residues. Trimming stripped 2 bases from V and 3 bases from J, with 16 bases between. Germline V gene lookup returns CDR1 KGHSH and CDR2 LQKENI. The CDR3: CASSPSRPPGSNEKLFF. CDR3 nucleotides: TGTGCCAGCTCACCAAGCCGACCTCCGGGATCTAATGAAAAACTGTTTTTT.

The J gene is TRBJ1-2, the V gene TRBV5-6, with D perhaps TRBD1 (5 bases). V was clipped by 4 bases and J by 3 bases, with 13 bases between them. The V gene's germline CDR1 is SGHDT and CDR2 YYEEEE. The CDR3 length is 14 residues. The DNA for the CDR3 is TGTGCCAGCAGCCCGGGGACGGCCGACTATGGCTACACCTTC. Translating gives CASSPGTADYGYTF.

J is TRBJ2-2 and V is TRBV29-1; a weak D match, TRBD1 (5 bases). The V end was cut by 5 bases, the J end by 6 bases, with 7 bases between. Germline CDR1 and CDR2: SQVTM and ANQGSEA. This CDR3 is built from 11 residues. The CDR3 protein is CSVQGSGELFF. The CDR3 coding sequence is TGCAGCGTTCAGGGATCCGGGGAGCTGTTTTTT.